This T cell receptor (beta chain) was documented in a study of T cell responses to AZD1222 COVID-19 vaccine. The germline CDR1 and CDR2 sequences are LGHDT and YNNKEL (reference sequence). After removal of 5 bases from V and 6 bases from J, the junction contained 9 bases not matched to a gene. The CDR3 consists of 15 residues. The assay was immunoSEQ multiplex PCR, and TCRdb's table has in-frame clones only and misses some. The repertoire includes 140,000 to 150,000 clones, approximately 91% of them detected once, and more than 1.5% sits in the top ten. The receptor comes from an adult who received the AZD1222 COVID-19 vaccine. The sample consisted of peripheral blood, taken 28 days after the second AZD1222 dose. The genes are TRBV3-1 (or the pseudogene TRBV3-2) and TRBJ1-5, with 8 bases that match TRBD1. The CDR3 nucleotides are TGTGCCAGCAGCTACGGACAGGGTAGGGGTCAGCCCCAGCATTTT. It encodes CASSYGQGRGQPQHF.